The 30 T cell receptor beta chains in this list originate from one sample, sequenced in a study of T cell responses to AZD1222 COVID-19 vaccine. Clones were sequenced by immunoSEQ multiplex PCR, and TCRdb holds only the in-frame ones, with some missing. The sample lists 100,000 to 120,000 clones, about 90% seen once, with about 15% in the top ten. The specimen was peripheral blood, collected 28 days after the second AZD1222 dose. The receptors derive from an adult who received the AZD1222 COVID-19 vaccine.

This clone appeared once. V usage is TRBV27 and J usage is TRBJ2-7; D is ambiguous. V gave up 7 bases and J gave up 3 bases, with 7 bases separating them. The CDR3 totals 11 residues. Germline CDR1 is MNHEY and CDR2 is SMNVEV (reference sequence). The CDR3 nucleotides read TGTGCCAGCACCCAGAGCTACGAGCAGTACTTC. Translation gives CASTQSYEQYF.

The count of this clone is one. The CDR3 bases are TGTGCCAGCAGCCAAGAGAAGCTAGCGGGGGTGACCGGGGAGCTGTTTTTT. Translated: CASSQEKLAGVTGELFF. V gene TRBV3-1 (or the pseudogene TRBV3-2) combines with J gene TRBJ2-2; 10 nucleotides agree with TRBD2. This CDR3 has 17 residues. J lost 5 bases, V lost 0 bases, and 6 bases had no gene match. Germline CDR1 LGHDT, CDR2 YNNKEL (reference sequence).

The chain has TRBV6-5 and TRBJ1-6; D not resolved. CDR1 and CDR2 from the germline V gene are MNHEY and SVGAGI. V lost 5 bases to trimming and J lost 9 bases, with 17 bases between them. There are 15 residues in the CDR3. The DNA for the CDR3 is TGTGCCAGCAGTACGCGGTTTGGGTACGGTTCACCCCTCCACTTT. It yields the protein CASSTRFGYGSPLHF.

The rearrangement joins TRBV7-8 to TRBJ1-2; no clear D gene. The CDR3 contains 13 residues. Germline V gene data show CDR1 as SGHVS and CDR2 as FQNEAQ. V was clipped by 2 bases and J by 4 bases, with 8 bases between them. Here the CDR3 DNA reads TGTGCCAGCAGCTTACACACCCTCTATGGCTACACCTTC. It yields the protein CASSLHTLYGYTF.

V usage is TRBV4-2 and J usage is TRBJ2-3, with 10 positions matching TRBD1. The CDR3 is made up of 16 amino acids. Germline trimming cut 4 bases from V and 5 bases from J; bases unmatched to any gene: 9. Germline V gene sequence: CDR1 LGHNA, CDR2 YNFKEQ. The CDR3 nucleotides are TGTGCCAGCAGCCCTGCGGGACAGGGGAACGGAGATACGCAGTATTTT. Translating it yields CASSPAGQGNGDTQYF.

The chain has TRBV7-8 and TRBJ2-3; 9 bases match TRBD2. Germline V CDR1 and CDR2: SGHVS, FQNEAQ. V dropped 1 base and J dropped 5; count of bases not matched to a gene: 7. This CDR3 comprises 16 residues. CDR3 loop: CASSLDGGGALDTQYF. As DNA, the CDR3 is TGTGCCAGCAGCTTAGATGGCGGGGGGGCCCTAGATACGCAGTATTTT.

V is TRBV5-1 and J is TRBJ2-1; 12 bases are shared with TRBD2. The J segment lost 8 bases and the V segment lost 0 bases, leaving 3 bases of the junction unmatched. Per germline, CDR1 SGHRS and CDR2 YFSETQ. The CDR3 covers 15 residues. CDR3 DNA: TGCGCCAGCAGCTTGGGACTAGCGGGAGCCTATGAGCAGTTCTTC. Protein: CASSLGLAGAYEQFF.

This clone came up once. This sample also contains other DNA sequences that code for the same CDR3. This chain joins TRBV5-1 and TRBJ2-3, with TRBD1 matching over 8 bases. The CDR3 consists of 16 residues. Germline V gene lookup returns CDR1 SGHRS and CDR2 YFSETQ. V lost 0 bases, J lost 0 bases, and 3 bases stayed unmatched. CDR3: CASSLVGQGSTDTQYF. Here the CDR3 DNA reads TGCGCCAGCAGCTTGGTCGGACAGGGAAGCACAGATACGCAGTATTTT.

The CDR3 region is CASSGALAKTQYF. Written as DNA, the CDR3 is TGTGCCAGCAGCGGCGCCCTGGCCAAGACCCAGTACTTC. The rearrangement uses TRBV9 and TRBJ2-5; D gene unclear. Germline V gives CDR1 SGDLS, CDR2 YYNGEE. V lost 3 bases and J 6 bases, leaving 12 bases between the germline ends. This CDR3 region has 13 residues.

The chain is built from TRBV6-5 and TRBJ2-3; D possibly matches TRBD1 or TRBD2 (5 bases each). CDR3 length equals 14 residues. V was pared by 3 bases and J by 2 bases, with 9 bases between. Germline values: CDR1 MNHEY, CDR2 SVGAGI. The CDR3: CASSYRDPTDTQYF. CDR3 nucleotide sequence: TGTGCCAGCAGTTATCGGGACCCCACAGATACGCAGTATTTT.

V is TRBV11-2 and J is TRBJ2-7; D ambiguous. Between the trimmed V and J ends, which lost 7 bases and 7 bases, there was a span of 14 bases. The CDR3 extends over 12 amino acids. Germline-derived CDR1 and CDR2 are SGHAT and FQNNGV. DNA for the CDR3: TGTGCCAGCACCGGAGTCGAGAAGGAGCAGTACTTC. This translates into CASTGVEKEQYF.

V gene TRBV19 combines with J gene TRBJ2-2; D is uncertain. V was clipped by 4 bases and J by 1 base, with 7 bases between them. The germline V gene has CDR1 LNHDA and CDR2 SQIVND (reference sequence). This CDR3 has 14 residues. The CDR3 here is CASSNQLNTGELFF. In nucleotides, the CDR3 is TGTGCCAGTAGTAACCAGCTGAACACCGGGGAGCTGTTTTTT.

The chain is built from TRBV28 and TRBJ1-3; TRBD1 is a possible D gene (5 bases). Germline-derived CDR1 and CDR2 are MDHEN and SYDVKM. The CDR3 spans 16 residues. Trimming stripped 5 bases from V and 0 bases from J, with 14 bases between. The CDR3 sequence: CASSVSGLSSGNTIYF. The CDR3 DNA reads as TGTGCCAGCAGTGTGTCAGGGTTGAGCTCTGGAAACACCATATATTTT. Drawing the rest from reference TRBV28 and TRBJ1-3, the complete variable domain is DVKVTQSSRYLVKRTGEKVFLECVQDMDHENMFWYRQDPGLGLRLIYFSYDVKMKEKGDIPEGYSVSREKKERFSLILESASTNQTSMYLCASSVSGLSSGNTIYFGEGSWLTVV.

CDR3 sequence reads: CASSYSDSLYGYTF. Written as DNA, the CDR3 is TGTGCCAGCAGTTACTCCGATTCGCTCTATGGCTACACCTTC. This chain uses TRBV6-2 or TRBV6-3 with TRBJ1-2; D remains unclear. Deletions cut 0 bases from V and 4 bases from J, with 9 bases between. The CDR3 is made up of 14 amino acids. CDR1 and CDR2 (germline): MNHEY, SVGEGT.

This chain uses TRBV30 with TRBJ1-2, with no clear D. CDR1 is GTSNPN, CDR2 SVGIG, per germline (reference sequence). The CDR3 sequence is 12 residues long. Trimming removed 3 bases at V and 2 bases at J, with 7 bases between. The CDR3 DNA sequence: TGTGCCTGGAGAACCGGGAACTATGGCTACACCTTC. As protein: CAWRTGNYGYTF.

This clone has a single count. The chain joins TRBV19 to TRBJ1-1; D unclear. Germline CDR1 is LNHDA and CDR2 is SQIVND (reference sequence). This CDR3 contains 13 residues. V was clipped by 6 bases and J by 3 bases, with 11 bases between them. The CDR3 DNA is TGTGCCAGTAGCCCGATTGAGGACACTGAAGCTTTCTTT. It codes for CASSPIEDTEAFF.

The CDR3 sequence is CASTLDSFYGYTF. The CDR3 DNA sequence: TGTGCCAGTACCCTGGACAGTTTCTATGGCTACACCTTC. V gene TRBV19 combines with J gene TRBJ1-2; a weak D match, TRBD1 (6 bases). Per germline, CDR1 LNHDA and CDR2 SQIVND (reference sequence). The V and J ends lost 7 bases and 4 bases respectively, with 13 bases between them. The CDR3 runs 13 residues.

The chain recombines TRBV14 with TRBJ1-2, with D possibly matching TRBD1 (6 bases). The CDR3 runs to 16 residues. V lost 5 bases to trimming and J lost 0 bases, with 16 bases between them. Germline values: CDR1 SGHDN, CDR2 FVKESK. Written as DNA, the CDR3 is TGTGCCAGCAGCGTACAGGGTTTTCTTCCTAACTATGGCTACACCTTC. Protein: CASSVQGFLPNYGYTF.

The chain has TRBV7-8 and TRBJ2-3; possibly TRBD2 for D (6 bases). Deletions cut 5 bases from V and 12 bases from J, with 12 bases between. This CDR3 has 11 residues. Germline lookup yields CDR1 SGHVS and CDR2 FQNEAQ. CDR3 in DNA: TGTGCCAGCAGCGGGCGACTAGTTCAGTATTTT. This sequence encodes CASSGRLVQYF.

The rearrangement joins TRBV9 to TRBJ1-1, with no clear D. Trimming cost V 0 bases and J 0 bases, with 9 bases left between them. Germline V gives CDR1 SGDLS, CDR2 YYNGEE. The CDR3 loop spans 15 amino acids. The CDR3 DNA sequence: TGTGCCAGCAGCGTAGTCCCACGGTTGAACACTGAAGCTTTCTTT. Translation: CASSVVPRLNTEAFF.

V gene TRBV6-1 combines with J gene TRBJ1-2, with D uncertain. V was pared by 0 bases and J by 6 bases, with 14 bases between. This CDR3 has 15 amino acids. Per germline, CDR1 MNHNS and CDR2 SASEGT. This CDR3 is CASSEAGQRTHGYTF. CDR3 in DNA: TGTGCCAGCAGTGAAGCAGGCCAGAGAACCCATGGCTACACCTTC.

V gene TRBV7-9 combines with J gene TRBJ1-1; D is unclear. V was clipped by 1 base and J by 4 bases, with 10 bases between them. The CDR3 consists of 14 residues. The germline gives CDR1 SEHNR, CDR2 FQNEAQ (reference sequence). The CDR3 DNA reads as TGTGCCAGCAGCTTAGTGTTTGCGGGCACTGAAGCTTTCTTT. It encodes CASSLVFAGTEAFF.

This clone was seen just once. The CDR3 DNA reads as TGTGCCAGCAGCGACAGGGTTCGAACCTACGAGCAGTACTTC. It codes for CASSDRVRTYEQYF. The gene calls are TRBV7-9 and TRBJ2-7, with 7 nucleotides matching TRBD1. J gave up 2 bases and V 5 bases, and 6 bases lay outside the gene matches. The germline V gene encodes CDR1 SEHNR and CDR2 FQNEAQ (reference sequence). The CDR3 has 14 residues.

The rearrangement uses TRBV7-6 and TRBJ1-5, with D possibly TRBD1 on 6 matching bases. The V end was cut by 1 base, the J end by 3 bases, with 10 bases between. CDR3 length equals 15 residues. CDR1 SGHVS and CDR2 FNYEAQ come from the germline V gene. For the CDR3, the DNA is TGTGCCAGCAGCTTAGGAGGGGGGAACAATCAGCCCCAGCATTTT. It yields the protein CASSLGGGNNQPQHF.

This clone is a singleton in its sample. V and J are TRBV5-4 and TRBJ1-4; 9 bases map to TRBD1. This CDR3 is 16 amino acids long. With V trimmed by 0 bases and J by 4 bases, 4 bases remained unmatched. Germline loops: CDR1 SGHNT, CDR2 YYREEE (reference sequence). The CDR3 loop reads CASSLAPGQGNEKLFF. The CDR3 DNA reads as TGTGCCAGCAGCTTGGCCCCGGGACAGGGTAATGAAAAACTGTTTTTT.

The rearrangement joins TRBV5-1 to TRBJ1-3; a possible D gene is TRBD1 (5 bases). The CDR3 is 13 amino acids. V was shortened by 4 bases and J by 4 bases, with 9 bases between the two germline ends. Germline V gene lookup returns CDR1 SGHRS and CDR2 YFSETQ. The CDR3 coding sequence is TGCGCCAGCAGCCCGGGGGAGGGAAACACCATATATTTT. Encoded protein: CASSPGEGNTIYF.

This clone has only one observation. CDR3 in amino acids: CASRTAGQYTEAFF. As DNA, the CDR3 is TGTGCCAGCAGGACAGCGGGACAATACACTGAAGCTTTCTTT. The gene calls are TRBV28 and TRBJ1-1; a possible D gene is TRBD1 (6 bases). V was cut by 6 bases and J by 3 bases, with 14 bases left in between. The germline gives CDR1 MDHEN, CDR2 SYDVKM. This CDR3 has 14 residues. The whole variable domain, remainder taken from reference TRBV28 and TRBJ1-1, is DVKVTQSSRYLVKRTGEKVFLECVQDMDHENMFWYRQDPGLGLRLIYFSYDVKMKEKGDIPEGYSVSREKKERFSLILESASTNQTSMYLCASRTAGQYTEAFFGQGTRLTVV.

This chain joins TRBV7-9 and TRBJ1-6; weak D call: TRBD1 (6 bases). This CDR3 is built from 15 residues. V lost 5 bases to trimming and J lost 7 bases, with 15 bases between them. Germline CDR1 and CDR2: SEHNR and FQNEAQ (reference sequence). This CDR3 is CASSEMTGENSPLHF. The CDR3 DNA sequence: TGTGCCAGCAGCGAAATGACAGGAGAAAATTCACCCCTCCACTTT.

The chain couples TRBV9 to TRBJ1-5; D remains unclear. The CDR3 sequence is 17 residues long. V lost 5 bases to trimming and J lost 1 base, with 19 bases between them. Germline CDR1 reads SGDLS; CDR2 reads YYNGEE. This CDR3 is CASRDSSAVTSNQPQHF. In DNA form, the CDR3 reads TGTGCCAGCAGGGATAGCTCGGCAGTTACAAGCAATCAGCCCCAGCATTTT.

The chain uses TRBV29-1 and TRBJ1-5, with TRBD1 matching 7 bases. Germline CDR1 SQVTM, CDR2 ANQGSEA. Trimming cost V 4 bases and J 6 bases; bases outside gene matches: 9. The CDR3 consists of 14 residues. In DNA, the CDR3 is TGCAGCGTTGGGGACAGCACTTTGGGTCAGCCCCAGCATTTT. Translating gives CSVGDSTLGQPQHF.